These 27 T cell receptor beta chains came from one sample sequenced in a study of cytomegalovirus exposure and HLA in healthy donors. Only in-frame clones appear in the TCRdb table, and some are missing; sequencing was by immunoSEQ multiplex PCR. The table includes roughly 65,000 clones, around 93% detected once. Sequencing was performed on PBMCs. Source of these receptors: a man aged 18 to 29 in good health and CMV-seronegative.

This clone was observed once. The V and J genes are TRBV25-1 and TRBJ1-2; possibly TRBD1 for D (6 bases). Germline V lookup: CDR1 MGHDK, CDR2 SYGVNS. Trimming shortened V by 3 bases and J by 4 bases, and 18 bases separated the two germline ends. The CDR3 loop spans 16 amino acids. CDR3: CASSDATGPNTYGYTF. In DNA form, the CDR3 reads TGTGCCAGCAGTGACGCCACAGGGCCCAATACCTATGGCTACACCTTC.

The CDR3 loop reads CASSPGGYNEQFF. CDR3 bases: TGTGCCAGCTCGCCGGGGGGTTACAATGAGCAGTTCTTC. The V call is TRBV18, the J call TRBJ2-1; TRBD2 matches at 7 bases. Per the germline V gene, CDR1 is KGHSH and CDR2 is LQKENI. V was clipped by 6 bases and J by 4 bases; unmatched bases: 3. The CDR3 extends over 13 amino acids.

The chain carries TRBV5-6 and TRBJ2-2; the D gene is possibly TRBD2 (6 bases). The germline V and J ends were trimmed by 4 bases and 6 bases, with 19 bases remaining between them. In germline, CDR1 is SGHDT, CDR2 YYEEEE. This CDR3 has 16 residues. The CDR3 DNA is TGTGCCAGCAGCCTAGCGAGGGGCGTATTCGCCGGGGAGCTGTTTTTT. Amino acids: CASSLARGVFAGELFF.

The chain combines TRBV7-2 with TRBJ2-2; TRBD2 matches 8 bases. Per germline, CDR1 SGHTA and CDR2 FQGNSA. V trimming: 2 bases; J trimming: 1 base; junction bases outside the gene matches: 0. CDR3 size: 15 residues. This chain's CDR3 is CASSLTSGNTGELFF. CDR3 bases: TGTGCCAGCAGCTTAACTAGCGGGAACACCGGGGAGCTGTTTTTT.

The CDR3 DNA is TGTGCCAGCAGCTTAGTATTAGCGGGAGGGTTGCATGAGCAGTTCTTC. Translating it yields CASSLVLAGGLHEQFF. The V gene is TRBV11-2, the J gene TRBJ2-1; 11 nucleotides agree with TRBD2. Germline V gives CDR1 SGHAT, CDR2 FQNNGV. V lost 1 base to trimming and J lost 8 bases; unmatched junction nucleotides: 7. This CDR3 region has 16 residues.

This clone has a single count. V is TRBV6-6 and J is TRBJ1-5, with D possibly being TRBD1 (5 bases). Germline V lookup: CDR1 MNHNY, CDR2 SVGAGI (reference sequence). Trimming removed 8 bases from V and 4 bases from J, with 15 bases in between. The CDR3 totals 14 residues. The CDR3 sequence is CASLLVGGNQPQHF. CDR3 nucleotides: TGTGCCAGCCTTCTGGTGGGGGGGAATCAGCCCCAGCATTTT.

J is TRBJ1-5 and V is TRBV28, with no clear D. Germline V gene data show CDR1 as MDHEN and CDR2 as SYDVKM. The CDR3 runs to 12 residues. Trimming took 7 bases from V and 4 from J, leaving 8 bases between them. The CDR3 nucleotides read TGTGCCAGCAAGACACCTAATCAGCCCCAGCATTTT. Amino acids: CASKTPNQPQHF.

The chain joins TRBV11-1 to TRBJ2-1; 11 nucleotides agree with TRBD2. Germline values: CDR1 SGHAT, CDR2 FQDESV (reference sequence). The V segment lost 8 bases and the J segment 7 bases; nucleotides outside the gene matches: 1. This CDR3 is built from 12 residues. The CDR3 protein is CASRTSGNEQFF. The CDR3, as DNA: TGTGCCAGCCGGACTAGCGGGAATGAGCAGTTCTTC.

The chain couples TRBV7-3 to TRBJ2-3; possibly TRBD2 for D (6 bases). The CDR3 is 14 residues long. Trimming removed 4 bases from V and 1 base from J, with 9 bases in between. Germline CDR1 reads SGHTA; CDR2 reads FQGTGA. The CDR3 spells CASSSEGRTDTQYF. For the CDR3, the DNA is TGTGCCAGCAGCTCGGAGGGCCGCACAGATACGCAGTATTTT.

This chain links TRBV30 with TRBJ2-7; 7 bases align to TRBD2. This CDR3 is 13 amino acids long. Germline CDR1 GTSNPN, CDR2 SVGIG (reference sequence). CDR3 region: CAGTRGGSYEQYF. CDR3 DNA: TGTGCGGGAACCCGAGGCGGGAGTTACGAGCAGTACTTC. Combining the CDR3 with reference TRBV30 and TRBJ2-7 gives the whole variable domain SQTIHQWPATLVQPVGSPLSLECTVEGTSNPNLYWYRQAAGRGLQLLFYSVGIGQISSEVPQNLSASRPQDRQFILSSKKLLLSDSGFYLCAGTRGGSYEQYFGPGTRLTVT.

The genes are TRBV27 and TRBJ2-2; D is possibly TRBD2 (5 bases). CDR1 is MNHEY, CDR2 SMNVEV, per germline (reference sequence). This CDR3 has 16 residues. Trimming cost V 2 bases and J 0 bases, with 10 bases left between them. The CDR3 spells CASSLLLLANTGELFF. The CDR3 nucleotides are TGTGCCAGCAGTTTACTCTTACTAGCGAACACCGGGGAGCTGTTTTTT.

The chain recombines TRBV4-2 with TRBJ2-1; TRBD2 might be the D (6 bases). The CDR3 is 16 residues long. V shed 4 bases and J shed 0 bases, with 13 bases lying between them. CDR1 and CDR2 from the germline V gene are LGHNA and YNFKEQ. The CDR3 sequence: CASSLQRVSSYNEQFF. The CDR3 coding sequence is TGTGCCAGCAGCCTACAGCGGGTGAGCTCCTACAATGAGCAGTTCTTC.

This rearrangement joins TRBV28 to TRBJ1-5; TRBD1 matches at 8 bases. V trimming: 4 bases; J trimming: 6 bases; junction bases outside the gene matches: 5. This CDR3 region has 14 residues. Germline values: CDR1 MDHEN, CDR2 SYDVKM. The CDR3 region has the DNA TGTGCCAGCAGTTCCGGACAGGGATTTCAGCCCCAGCATTTT. Translated, it gives CASSSGQGFQPQHF.

As DNA, the CDR3 is TGTGCCTGGAGTGTACTTCCCCTCCTTACCGACAGGGTTGGTGGCTACACCTTC. This codes for CAWSVLPLLTDRVGGYTF. This chain uses TRBV30 with TRBJ1-2, with 7 bases identical to TRBD1. Germline CDR1 GTSNPN, CDR2 SVGIG (reference sequence). The junction had 20 bases not matched to a gene; V was cut back by 0 bases and J by 7 bases. The CDR3 has 18 residues.

On this clone: The junction and the germline gene differ at one end; a read error may be behind it. V gene TRBV7-7 combines with J gene TRBJ2-3; tentatively, D is TRBD1 (5 bases). From germline, CDR1 is SSHAT and CDR2 FNYEAQ (reference sequence). The CDR3 is made up of 14 amino acids. As DNA, the CDR3 is TGTGCTAGCAGCCGGCAGGGATCGGGAGATACGCAGTATTTT. Amino acids: CASSRQGSGDTQYF.

The CDR3 here is CASSGTGGAHGYTF. The DNA of the CDR3 is TGTGCCAGCAGCGGGACAGGGGGTGCTCATGGCTACACCTTC. The rearrangement uses TRBV2 and TRBJ1-2; 11 positions match TRBD1. V trimming: 6 bases; J trimming: 6 bases; junction bases outside the gene matches: 6. CDR1 is SNHLY and CDR2 is FYNNEI in the germline V gene. The CDR3 is 14 residues long.

This clone was seen a handful of times. This chain connects TRBV2 to TRBJ1-2, with D perhaps matching TRBD1 (6 bases). V dropped 3 bases and J dropped 7 bases, with 9 bases sitting between them. This CDR3 has 12 residues. Germline V gene sequence: CDR1 SNHLY, CDR2 FYNNEI. Here the CDR3 DNA reads TGTGCCAGCAGTGACGAAGGGGGTGGCTACACCTTC. It specifies CASSDEGGGYTF.

The CDR3 here is CASTLGTGAPDSYGYTF. CDR3 sequence (DNA): TGTGCCAGTACTCTCGGTACAGGAGCCCCTGATTCCTATGGCTACACCTTC. The chain recombines TRBV19 with TRBJ1-2, with D possibly matching TRBD1 (5 bases). The CDR3 is 17 amino acids. V was clipped by 7 bases and J by 4 bases, with 25 bases between them. CDR1 is LNHDA, CDR2 SQIVND, per germline (reference sequence).

This clone appeared a few times. The chain combines TRBV6-5 with TRBJ1-5, with 9 bases fitting TRBD1. V lost 5 bases, J lost 7 bases, and 3 bases stayed unmatched. The germline V gene encodes CDR1 MNHEY and CDR2 SVGAGI. The CDR3 extends over 13 amino acids. CDR3 in amino acids: CASSGTGKQPQHF. The CDR3 DNA reads TGTGCCAGCAGTGGGACAGGGAAACAGCCCCAGCATTTT.

The CDR3 is CASSSGQVYEQYF. DNA for the CDR3: TGTGCCAGCTCATCGGGACAAGTCTACGAGCAGTACTTC. V gene TRBV18 combines with J gene TRBJ2-7; D might be TRBD1 (6 bases). This CDR3 is built from 13 residues. Germline V gene data show CDR1 as KGHSH and CDR2 as LQKENI. Trimming shortened V by 5 bases and J by 3 bases, and 11 bases separated the two germline ends.

CDR3 in DNA: TGTGCCAGCAGTGAGGGGACAGGGGGCTACGAGCAGTACTTC. Translated: CASSEGTGGYEQYF. V usage is TRBV6-4 and J usage is TRBJ2-7; 11 bases are a match to TRBD1. The germline CDR1 and CDR2 sequences are MRHNA and SNTAGT. V was pared by 3 bases and J by 3 bases, with 1 base of the junction left unmatched. The CDR3 totals 14 residues.

The chain uses TRBV4-3 and TRBJ2-5, with D possibly being TRBD1 (5 bases). Germline V gene data show CDR1 as LGHNA and CDR2 as YSLEER. The CDR3 contains 13 residues. With 2 bases removed from V and 4 bases from J, the gap between germline ends came to 8 bases. The CDR3 loop is CASSQYGAETQYF. For the CDR3, the DNA is TGCGCCAGCAGCCAATATGGGGCAGAGACCCAGTACTTC.

J is TRBJ2-7 and V is TRBV19, with a weak D call TRBD2 (6 bases). This CDR3 is 14 amino acids long. Germline V gene lookup returns CDR1 LNHDA and CDR2 SQIVND (reference sequence). The ends were cut back, 6 bases at V and 7 bases at J, with 19 bases in the middle. The CDR3 DNA reads TGTGCCAGTAGCCGGAGGGCGGAAGATCGGGAGCAGTACTTC. It encodes CASSRRAEDREQYF.

The genes are TRBV7-9 and TRBJ1-5, with 7 bases fitting TRBD1. V gave up 5 bases and J gave up 4 bases; unmatched junction bases: 8. This CDR3 has 15 residues. The germline V gene has CDR1 SEHNR and CDR2 FQNEAQ (reference sequence). CDR3: CASSRTGATNQPQHF. The CDR3 DNA follows: TGTGCCAGCAGCCGAACAGGGGCGACGAATCAGCCCCAGCATTTT.

This clone was observed a single time. The chain carries TRBV19 and TRBJ1-5; D is unclear. The CDR3 loop spans 14 amino acids. Germline CDR1 reads LNHDA; CDR2 reads SQIVND (reference sequence). V lost 5 bases and J 2 bases, leaving 10 bases between the germline ends. CDR3 DNA: TGTGCCAGTAGTCTCGACCGGGGCAATCAGCCCCAGCATTTT. As protein: CASSLDRGNQPQHF.

V and J are TRBV5-1 and TRBJ2-7, with D possibly being TRBD1 (5 bases). V was pared by 0 bases and J by 0 bases, with 10 bases between. The CDR3 has 15 residues. Germline CDR1 reads SGHRS; CDR2 reads YFSETQ. The CDR3 sequence: CASSLGRTSSYEQYF. The CDR3 DNA reads TGCGCCAGCAGCTTGGGCAGGACATCCTCCTACGAGCAGTACTTC.

This chain uses TRBV27 with TRBJ1-1; D is perhaps TRBD1 (5 bases). CDR1 and CDR2 (germline): MNHEY, SMNVEV (reference sequence). Trimming took 0 bases from V and 1 from J, leaving 9 bases between them. The CDR3 spans 15 residues. CDR3 residues: CASSLSADRNTEAFF. As DNA, the CDR3 is TGTGCCAGCAGTTTATCGGCCGACAGGAACACTGAAGCTTTCTTT.